In its sample, the clone carrying this T cell receptor beta chain was seen a few times. This entry is derived from a study of patients and donors after allogeneic stem cell transplantation. Trimming removed 4 bases from V and 2 bases from J; junction bases left unmatched: 13. The CDR3 runs to 18 residues. Germline V gives CDR1 KGHDR, CDR2 SFDVKD. TCRdb independently ran MiXCR on the RT-PCR reads; one entry per CDR3 protein. The table has 150,000 to 200,000 distinct CDR3 sequences, 30% seen once. The chain recombines TRBV24-1 with TRBJ1-5; 7 bases line up with TRBD1. Sequencing was performed on blood, either unsorted or a sorted T cell fraction (not recorded which). The sequence derives from a human donor who was either an allogeneic HSCT recipient or a stem cell or donor lymphocyte infusion donor (not recorded which). It is not recorded whose cells these are; they may come from a transplant donor. The CDR3 spells CATSDTPRGTFGNQPQHF. The CDR3 DNA reads as TGTGCCACCAGTGACACCCCCAGGGGGACTTTTGGCAATCAGCCCCAGCATTTT.